This T cell receptor (beta chain) was profiled in a study of blood T cell repertoires in COVID-19. Study-level information: Sites in the United States, Italy and Spain provided acute and convalescent COVID-19 samples.

Those who participated ranged in age from roughly 18 to 90 years and resided in about two dozen US areas. Profiled with immunoSEQ multiplex PCR; TCRdb holds only in-frame clones, not every one. The sample holds 200,000 to 250,000 clones, about four fifths seen once. Trimming stripped 0 bases from V and 0 bases from J, with 6 bases between. CDR1 and CDR2 (germline): SEHNR, FQNEAQ (reference sequence). CDR3 size: 15 residues. The TCR comes from a woman aged 40 to 50 who had recovered from COVID-19. Input material: PBMCs or T cells enriched from blood (not recorded which). V and J are TRBV7-9 and TRBJ1-5, with D unresolved. As DNA, the CDR3 is TGTGCCAGCAGCTTAGCAGGACTTAGCAATCAGCCCCAGCATTTT. This sequence encodes CASSLAGLSNQPQHF.